This entry features one T cell receptor (beta chain) sequence. Its antigen remains undetermined. No clone much larger than this one lies a single base away; base qualities are absent. This specimen comes from a study of radiation and T cells in renal cell carcinoma (dated by TCRdb to the early 2020s). For the study in its entirety: Samples came from a clinical trial, in which primary renal cell carcinomas received 15 Gy stereotactic body radiation therapy followed by nephrectomy 4 weeks later. In total, 50 to 60 samples, comprising around 25 tumors and some 27 peripheral blood samples, were subjected to TCR beta sequencing. Across all 50 or so samples, over 4,000,000 unique CDR3 nucleotide sequences encoding 2,658,974 unique CDR3 amino acid sequences were identified. General study outcomes and caveats: In blood, the top tumor clonotypes increased from baseline to 2 weeks after radiation and then shrank by 4 weeks, which suggests a temporary expansion of tumor-resident clones. Changes in the blood repertoire were not tracked past 4 weeks after treatment. Because pretreatment tumor biopsies were not available, the study could not determine whether clonotypes were already present within the tumor at baseline. With a single-armed trial design, the study had no way to address how radiation dose or scheduling affects the TCR repertoire.

The sample's time point label is to be understood as: blood 2 weeks post-SBRT. Per the publication, the treatment or condition label means: 15 Gy SBRT to primary tumor, nephrectomy 4 weeks later. To track tumor-enriched clonotypes, serial peripheral blood was sampled from radiation-treated patients at baseline and at 2 weeks and 4 weeks after SBRT. Every patient's renal cell carcinoma showed clear cell pathology. Genomic DNA for TCR sequencing was prepared using the QIAamp DNA Blood Mini Kit (Qiagen). The analyses included just those samples that passed every quality control check. TCR beta libraries were generated from genomic DNA with the immunoSEQ kit, following the manufacturer's recommendations. For library preparation, a first multiplex PCR was performed with proprietary primers, followed by a second PCR in which unique barcodes were added, and bead cleanups were performed after each round. Each sample batch included a kit-provided positive control reaction and a negative control reaction. The final libraries were assessed on an Agilent 4200 TapeStation D1000 ScreenTape, pooled by volume, and quantified by qPCR. Sequencing was performed on an Illumina NextSeq500 with a MidOutput 150-cycle cartridge, and 156 Read1 and 15 Index1 cycles were run with kit custom primers. The pooled library was loaded at 0.85 to 1 pM, with an approximately 19% PhiX control spiked in. Per the original workflow: The vendor-processed data were analyzed in R, and a clonotype was defined as all T cells that share the same CDR3 nucleotide sequence. In the clone abundance analyses, frequencies were normalized to the 10,000 most abundant clones in each sample. Before analysis, public T cell clones were removed, and these numbered fewer than six per sample on average. Tumor-enriched and baseline blood-enriched clonotypes were defined by at least a 32-fold difference in abundance between compartments. A beta-binomial differential abundance model was used to identify clonotypes that were expanded or contracted between blood time points. Tumor-blood repertoire similarity was measured with the Baroni-Urbani and Buser coefficient, and groups were compared using two-tailed Wilcoxon tests in R. Sourced from immuneACCESS, this table was stored by TCRdb with only in-frame sequences that have V and J called. A share of the clones is absent; for the studies checked, an unresolved V gene accounts for under half, and the remainder has no known explanation. The DNA gave D and trimming, while V, J and clone size come from that table. Across this sample there are some 120,000 clones, with around 89% seen only once. Together, the top ten hold around 6% of the sample.

CDR1 LNHDA and CDR2 SQIVND are derived from the germline V gene (reference sequence). Measured from the cysteine to the phenylalanine, the CDR3 is 17 residues long. Only the CDR3 DNA is retained, 51 bases long and in frame from the first base. Unmatched junction bases come to 13, with V trimmed by 5 bases and J by 3 bases. The V and J genes are TRBV19 and TRBJ1-5; 7 central bases correspond to TRBD1. The receptor comes from a woman in her 70s with renal cell carcinoma. Sequenced here: blood, sampled from a patient whose treatment included radiotherapy and nephrectomy. The encoded CDR3 is CASSVLQGWWDNQPQHF. The bases are TGTGCCAGTAGTGTGTTACAGGGGTGGTGGGACAATCAGCCCCAGCATTTT.